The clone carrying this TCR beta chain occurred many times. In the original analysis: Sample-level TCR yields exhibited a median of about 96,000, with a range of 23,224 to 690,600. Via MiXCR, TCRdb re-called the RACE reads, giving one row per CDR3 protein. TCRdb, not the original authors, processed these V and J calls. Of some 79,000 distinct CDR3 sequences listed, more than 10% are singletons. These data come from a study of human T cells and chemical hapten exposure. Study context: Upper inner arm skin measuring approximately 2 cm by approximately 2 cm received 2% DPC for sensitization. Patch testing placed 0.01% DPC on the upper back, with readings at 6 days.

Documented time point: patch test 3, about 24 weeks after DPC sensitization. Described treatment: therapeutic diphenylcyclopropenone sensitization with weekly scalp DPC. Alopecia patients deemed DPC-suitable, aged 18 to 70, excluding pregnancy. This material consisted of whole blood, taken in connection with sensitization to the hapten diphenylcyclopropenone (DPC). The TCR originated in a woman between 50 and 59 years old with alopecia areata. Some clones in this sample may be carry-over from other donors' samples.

The CDR3 region has the DNA TGCAGTGCCAGCCGGGACACGAACACTGAAGCTTTCTTT. As protein: CSASRDTNTEAFF. J is TRBJ1-1 and V is TRBV20-1; D may be TRBD1 (6 bases). This CDR3 is 13 amino acids long. Germline lookup yields CDR1 DFQATT and CDR2 SNEGSKA (reference sequence). Between the trimmed V and J ends, which lost 6 bases and 1 base, there was a span of 12 bases.